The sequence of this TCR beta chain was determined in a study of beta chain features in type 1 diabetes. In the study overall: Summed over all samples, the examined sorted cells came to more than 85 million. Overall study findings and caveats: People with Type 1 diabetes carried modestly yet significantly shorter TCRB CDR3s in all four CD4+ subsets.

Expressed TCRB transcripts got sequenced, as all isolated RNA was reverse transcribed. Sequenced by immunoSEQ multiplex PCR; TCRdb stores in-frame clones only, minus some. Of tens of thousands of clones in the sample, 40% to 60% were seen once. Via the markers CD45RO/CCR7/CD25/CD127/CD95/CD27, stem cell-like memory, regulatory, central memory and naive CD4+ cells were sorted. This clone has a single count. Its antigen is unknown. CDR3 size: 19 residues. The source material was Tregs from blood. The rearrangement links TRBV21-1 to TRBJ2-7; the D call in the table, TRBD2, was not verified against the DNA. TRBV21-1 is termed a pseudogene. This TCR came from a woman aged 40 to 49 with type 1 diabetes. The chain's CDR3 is CASSKVRDLPRGIPYEQYF. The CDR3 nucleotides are TGTGCCAGCAGCAAAGTACGGGATCTACCCCGGGGGATTCCCTACGAGCAGTACTTC.